The rows below give T cell receptor beta chains drawn from one sample of a study of blood T cells in healthy people across ages. TCRdb recomputed calls from the 5' RACE reads with MiXCR, one row per CDR3 protein. The table records 980,000 or so distinct CDR3 sequences, 45% to 50% of them present only once. Sequenced material: blood. These TCRs come from a man aged 30 to 45 in good health. Both conserved end residues are part of each CDR3. A D gene is named only where the DNA matches it firmly. Part of the rows lack a size; the others show once, few, many or a class for expanded clones.

TGTGCCAGCTCCCCATCCTCAACAGGGGGCGGAACAGATACGCAGTATTTT CASSPSSTGGGTDTQYF TRBJ2-3 TRBV18 few TRBD1
TGTGCCAGCAGTTTGAGGCCTGGGGGGTCGGACGAGCAGTACTTC CASSLRPGGSDEQYF TRBJ2-7 TRBV2 . .
TGCGCCAGCAGCCACGAACAGGGGCCGGGTCAGCCCCAGCATTTT CASSHEQGPGQPQHF TRBJ1-5 TRBV4-3 . TRBD1
TGCAGTGCTAGGATTTACGGGGGGTTCGACAATGAGCAGTTCTTC CSARIYGGFDNEQFF TRBJ2-1 TRBV20-1 few TRBD2
TGTGCCAGTAGTATCGGAGGGGGGAACTCCTACGAGCAGTACTTC CASSIGGGNSYEQYF TRBJ2-7 TRBV19 once .
TGTGCCAGCAGCAAGGCCCCCCCTAGCCGGAGCACAGATACGCAGTATTTT CASSKAPPSRSTDTQYF TRBJ2-3 TRBV7-2 . .
TGCGCCAGCAGCTTAAGTCGTCCAGACTACAATGAGCAGTTCTTC CASSLSRPDYNEQFF TRBJ2-1 TRBV5-1 . .
TGTGCCAGCAGCCGCGGACAGGGCGGCTACACCTTC CASSRGQGGYTF TRBJ1-2 TRBV6-2/TRBV6-3 . TRBD1
TGTGCCTGGAGTCCTGGTGGGACCCAGTACTTC CAWSPGGTQYF TRBJ2-5 TRBV30 once .
TGTGCCAGCAGTTTGCCCCCGTGGGGGGGGGAGCCGTCGCAGTATTTT CASSLPPWGGEPSQYF TRBJ2-3 TRBV6-6 . TRBD2
TGTGCCAACAGCCGTGAACGCGTGCAGTACTTC CANSRERVQYF TRBJ2-7 TRBV7-9 . .
TGCGCCAGCAGCCCGGACGGACACCTCTACGAGCAGTACTTC CASSPDGHLYEQYF TRBJ2-7 TRBV5-1 . .
TGTGCCAGCAGCAGACAGCGTTCCTACGAGCAGTACTTC CASSRQRSYEQYF TRBJ2-7 TRBV28 few .
TGTGCCAGCAGCCAGCTCACAGGGATAACGGTAGCTTTCTTT CASSQLTGITVAFF TRBJ1-1 TRBV14 . .
TGTGCCAGCAGCTTGTGGGATGAGCAGTTCTTC CASSLWDEQFF TRBJ2-1 TRBV7-9 . .
TGCAGTGCTAGGTGGGGGGACTCCTACAATGAGCAGTTCTTC CSARWGDSYNEQFF TRBJ2-1 TRBV20-1 . .
TGTGCCAGTAGCCTCGGAGAACCACTGACAGGGAACCCCTACGAGCAGTACTTC CASSLGEPLTGNPYEQYF TRBJ2-7 TRBV19 . TRBD1
TGTGCCAGCAGCGTGGGGGGGGGGAGAGCTAACTATGGCTACACCTTC CASSVGGGRANYGYTF TRBJ1-2 TRBV9 . .
TGCAGTGCTGATCGACTAGCGGGGACCAATGAGCAGTTCTTC CSADRLAGTNEQFF TRBJ2-1 TRBV20-1 . TRBD2
TGTGCCAGCGGTTACTCGCCTAGCTCAGATACGCAGTATTTT CASGYSPSSDTQYF TRBJ2-3 TRBV6-2/TRBV6-3 . .
TGCAGTGCTAGAGGCGCGCAGGATTACACAGATACGCAGTATTTT CSARGAQDYTDTQYF TRBJ2-3 TRBV20-1 . .
TGCAGGGTAGGACAGGACTCCTACAATGAGCAGTTCTTC CRVGQDSYNEQFF TRBJ2-1 TRBV29-1 few TRBD1
TGTGCCAGTACCGAAGGACTACCACAAGAGACCCAGTACTTC CASTEGLPQETQYF TRBJ2-5 TRBV19 once .
TGTGCCAGCACTGAGTTCGGGGGGGAGTACAACCCCACAGATACGCAGTATTTT CASTEFGGEYNPTDTQYF TRBJ2-3 TRBV2 . TRBD2
TGTGCCATCGGTGAGCCGGGACAGTCCTCCTACGAGCAGTACTTC CAIGEPGQSSYEQYF TRBJ2-7 TRBV10-3 . TRBD1
TGTGCCATCAGTGAGGCGGGGGGCTACAATGAGCAGTTCTTC CAISEAGGYNEQFF TRBJ2-1 TRBV10-3 . TRBD2
TGCAGTGCTAGAGATTCGACAGGGGGGAGCTCCGACAATGAGCAGTTCTTC CSARDSTGGSSDNEQFF TRBJ2-1 TRBV20-1 . TRBD1
TGCAGCGTTGGGACAGGGGCCATTCCGAGTTCCCAAGAGACCCAGTACTTC CSVGTGAIPSSQETQYF TRBJ2-5 TRBV29-1 few TRBD1
TGCAGTGCCCGAGACCCCGATTCCTACGAGCAGTACTTC CSARDPDSYEQYF TRBJ2-7 TRBV20-1 few .
TGCAGTGCTACGGTGGGACTACGGCAAGAGACCCAGTACTTC CSATVGLRQETQYF TRBJ2-5 TRBV20-1 . TRBD2
TGCAGTGCTAGAAGCGCCGGGACTCCAGGCGGGAATGAGCAGTTCTTC CSARSAGTPGGNEQFF TRBJ2-1 TRBV20-1 . .
TGCGCCAGCAGCTTGGACGGCTTAAATGAAAAACTGTTTTTT CASSLDGLNEKLFF TRBJ1-4 TRBV5-1 . .
TGTGCCAGCAGCTCCCAGGCCTCAAGTCCCACTGGGGCCAACGTCCTGACTTTC CASSSQASSPTGANVLTF TRBJ2-6 TRBV7-3 . .
TGTGCCAGCAAGAGAGAAAAATTGAACACTGAAGCTTTCTTT CASKREKLNTEAFF TRBJ1-1 TRBV6-6 . .
TGTGCCAGCAGCGTACCCACTAACACCGGGGAGCTGTTTTTT CASSVPTNTGELFF TRBJ2-2 TRBV9 . .
TGTGCCGGCAGTTACCCGACAGGGAGGACAGATACGCAGTATTTT CAGSYPTGRTDTQYF TRBJ2-3 TRBV6-5 . .
TGTGCCAGCAGCTTTGGGACAGGGGGCGTCACCGGGGAGCTGTTTTTT CASSFGTGGVTGELFF TRBJ2-2 TRBV9 . TRBD1
TGTGCCAGCAAAAACAGATCCACAGATACGCAGTATTTT CASKNRSTDTQYF TRBJ2-3 TRBV5-4 . .
TGTGCCAGCAGCCCATCAAGCGTCGAGCAGTTCTTC CASSPSSVEQFF TRBJ2-1 TRBV3-1 . .
TGTGCCAGCAGCCAAGAAGGGACAGGGGCCAACCAAGAGACCCAGTACTTC CASSQEGTGANQETQYF TRBJ2-5 TRBV4-2 many TRBD1
TGTGCCAGCAGCAACGATCTACAGGGTCGTTCCGCAAACGGCTACACCTTC CASSNDLQGRSANGYTF TRBJ1-2 TRBV7-9 . .
TGCAGTGCGAGGACTAGCGGGCGCTCCTACGAGCAGTACTTC CSARTSGRSYEQYF TRBJ2-7 TRBV20-1 . TRBD2
TGTGCCATCAGTGCCGGACAGGGGGCGGATGGCTACACCTTC CAISAGQGADGYTF TRBJ1-2 TRBV10-3 . TRBD1
TGTGCCAGCAGCTTAGGCGGAATCGGCTACGAGCAGTACTTC CASSLGGIGYEQYF TRBJ2-7 TRBV7-9 . .
TGTGCCAGCAGTGTGGCCGAGGCCGACGAGCAGTACTTC CASSVAEADEQYF TRBJ2-7 TRBV28 . .
TGTGCCACCAGCGGAGATCGGCAGGGGACTGAAGCTTTCTTT CATSGDRQGTEAFF TRBJ1-1 TRBV15 . .
TGTGCCAGCAGCTATAACGGGAGGAATCAGCCCCAGCATTTT CASSYNGRNQPQHF TRBJ1-5 TRBV7-8 many .
TGTGCCAGCACCCTGGGCATGGGACAGTCAGATACGCAGTATTTT CASTLGMGQSDTQYF TRBJ2-3 TRBV11-2 . TRBD1
TGTGCCAGCAGCTTATATCAGAGCTCCTACAATGAGCAGTTCTTC CASSLYQSSYNEQFF TRBJ2-1 TRBV7-6 . .
TGCGCCAGCAGCCAAGAACCTCAACGGTCCTATAATTCACCCCTCCACTTT CASSQEPQRSYNSPLHF TRBJ1-6 TRBV4-1 few .
TGTGCCAGCGGGAGACAGCACTCTACGGAAAAACTGTTTTTT CASGRQHSTEKLFF TRBJ1-4 TRBV21-1 . .
TGTGCCTGTCAGGGGGCCTATGGCTACACCTTC CACQGAYGYTF TRBJ1-2 TRBV30 . TRBD1
TGTGCCAGCAGCCAAGCCGGAGGACAGGGTTGGGAAAAACTGTTTTTT CASSQAGGQGWEKLFF TRBJ1-4 TRBV4-2 . TRBD1
TGTGCCAGCAGCCAGGGACAGGGACTTAACTATGGCTACACCTTC CASSQGQGLNYGYTF TRBJ1-2 TRBV4-2 . TRBD1
TGTGCCAGCAGCCAAGTCAGACGGGGGGCGTTCCCCACAGATACGCAGTATTTT CASSQVRRGAFPTDTQYF TRBJ2-3 TRBV3-1 . .